What follows is one T cell receptor beta chain and its context. Its target is not known. The data belong to a study of cytomegalovirus exposure and HLA in healthy donors. Turning to the study itself: Clustering assigned 70% to 90% of the approximately 400 genotyped donors to the Caucasian-associated ancestry cluster. General study results and limits: Analysis was carried out at a later point, and it linked a missense DCLRE1C variant to TCR beta V- and J-gene trimming.

Amplification used 60 Vbeta primers and 13 Jbeta primers. TCRdb's table, derived via immunoSEQ multiplex PCR, lists solely in-frame clones and lacks some. The sample includes 70,000 to 80,000 clones, around 82% of them seen just once. Trimming cost V 1 base and J 3 bases; bases outside gene matches: 2. Germline V lookup: CDR1 KGHSH, CDR2 LQKENI. This CDR3 contains 15 residues. The chain has TRBV18 and TRBJ2-1, with 8 bases fitting TRBD1. The specimen was PBMCs. This clonotype was sampled from a man between 18 and 29 years old in good health and CMV-seronegative. The CDR3 loop reads CASSPQTGVYNEQFF. Here the CDR3 DNA reads TGTGCCAGCTCACCACAGACAGGGGTCTACAATGAGCAGTTCTTC.